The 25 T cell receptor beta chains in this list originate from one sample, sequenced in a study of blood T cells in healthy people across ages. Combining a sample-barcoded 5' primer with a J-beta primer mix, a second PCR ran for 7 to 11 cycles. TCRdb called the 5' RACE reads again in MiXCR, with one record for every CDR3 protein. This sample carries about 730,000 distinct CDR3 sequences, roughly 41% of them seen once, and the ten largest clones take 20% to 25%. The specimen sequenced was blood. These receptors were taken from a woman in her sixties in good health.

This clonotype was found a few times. DNA for the CDR3: TGTGCCAGCAGAGACCGGGACACTCTGAACACTGAAGCTTTCTTT. This sequence encodes CASRDRDTLNTEAFF. The chain is built from TRBV25-1 and TRBJ1-1, with a possible D match to TRBD1 (6 bases). V lost 6 bases and J lost 0, with 14 bases in between. This CDR3 contains 15 residues. Germline CDR1 is MGHDK and CDR2 is SYGVNS.

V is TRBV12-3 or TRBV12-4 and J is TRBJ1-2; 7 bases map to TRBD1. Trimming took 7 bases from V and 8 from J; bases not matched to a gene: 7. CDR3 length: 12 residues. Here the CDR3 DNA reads TGTGCCAGCACCAGCGACAGGGTGGGCTACACCTTC. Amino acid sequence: CASTSDRVGYTF.

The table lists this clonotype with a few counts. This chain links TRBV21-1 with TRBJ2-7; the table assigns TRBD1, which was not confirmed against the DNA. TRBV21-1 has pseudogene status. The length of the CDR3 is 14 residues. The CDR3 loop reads CASSYRDGDYEQYF. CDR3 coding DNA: TGTGCCAGCAGCTACCGGGACGGAGACTACGAGCAGTACTTC.

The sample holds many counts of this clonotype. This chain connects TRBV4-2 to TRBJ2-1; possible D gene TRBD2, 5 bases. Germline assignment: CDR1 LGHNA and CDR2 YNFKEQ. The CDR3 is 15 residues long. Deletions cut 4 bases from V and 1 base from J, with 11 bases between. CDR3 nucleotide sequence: TGTGCCAGCAGCCTCCTAGCTGATTCCTACAATGAGCAGTTCTTC. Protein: CASSLLADSYNEQFF.

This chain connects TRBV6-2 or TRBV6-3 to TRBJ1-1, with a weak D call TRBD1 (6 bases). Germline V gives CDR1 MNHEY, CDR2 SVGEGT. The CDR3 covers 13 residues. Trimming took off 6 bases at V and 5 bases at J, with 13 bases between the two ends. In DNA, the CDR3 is TGTGCCAGCAGCACAGGGTTCAGAACTGAAGCTTTCTTT. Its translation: CASSTGFRTEAFF.

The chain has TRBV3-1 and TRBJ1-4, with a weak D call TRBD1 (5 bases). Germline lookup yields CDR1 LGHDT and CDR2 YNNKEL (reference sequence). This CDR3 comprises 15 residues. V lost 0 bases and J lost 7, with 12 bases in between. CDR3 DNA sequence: TGTGCCAGCAGCCAAGATCTGGGGGTAGGTGAAAAACTGTTTTTT. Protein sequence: CASSQDLGVGEKLFF. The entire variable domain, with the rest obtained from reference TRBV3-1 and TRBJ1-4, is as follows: DTAVSQTPKYLVTQMGNDKSIKCEQNLGHDTMYWYKQDSKKFLKIMFSYNNKELIINETVPNRFSPKSPDKAHLNLHINSLELGDSAVYFCASSQDLGVGEKLFFGSGTQLSVL.

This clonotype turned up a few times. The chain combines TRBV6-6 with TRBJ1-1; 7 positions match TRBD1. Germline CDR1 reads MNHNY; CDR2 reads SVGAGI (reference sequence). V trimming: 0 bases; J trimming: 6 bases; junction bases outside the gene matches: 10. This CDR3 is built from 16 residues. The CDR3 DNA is TGTGCCAGCAGTTACTCGCAGGGGGAGGGCTTGGCTGAAGCTTTCTTT. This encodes CASSYSQGEGLAEAFF.

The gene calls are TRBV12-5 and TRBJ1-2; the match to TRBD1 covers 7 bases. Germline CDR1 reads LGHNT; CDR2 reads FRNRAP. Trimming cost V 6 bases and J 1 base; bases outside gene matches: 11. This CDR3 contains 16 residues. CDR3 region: CASGLGTVSNNYGYTF. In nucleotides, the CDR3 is TGTGCTAGTGGCCTGGGGACAGTTTCGAATAACTATGGCTACACCTTC.

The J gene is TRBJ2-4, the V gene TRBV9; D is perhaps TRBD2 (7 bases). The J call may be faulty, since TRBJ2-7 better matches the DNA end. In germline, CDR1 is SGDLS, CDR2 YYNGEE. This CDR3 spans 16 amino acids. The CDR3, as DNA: TGTGCCAGCAGCGTAGAGGCGGGGGCCGTCTCCTACGAGCAGTACTTC. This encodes CASSVEAGAVSYEQYF.

The CDR3 region has the DNA TGCAGTGCTAGGGGGGACAGCACCTCTGGAAACACCATATATTTT. Its translation: CSARGDSTSGNTIYF. V usage is TRBV20-1 and J usage is TRBJ1-3; 7 positions match TRBD1. The junction had 5 bases not matched to a gene; V was cut back by 3 bases and J by 0 bases. CDR1 is DFQATT and CDR2 is SNEGSKA in the germline V gene (reference sequence). The CDR3 is 15 residues long.

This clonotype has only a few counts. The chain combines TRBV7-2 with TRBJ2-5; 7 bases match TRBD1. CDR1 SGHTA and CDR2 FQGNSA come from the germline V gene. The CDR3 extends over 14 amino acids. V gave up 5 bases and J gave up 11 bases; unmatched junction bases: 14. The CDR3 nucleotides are TGTGCCAGCAGCGCCAGGGGGATGCCCAATGAGCAGTACTTC. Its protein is CASSARGMPNEQYF.

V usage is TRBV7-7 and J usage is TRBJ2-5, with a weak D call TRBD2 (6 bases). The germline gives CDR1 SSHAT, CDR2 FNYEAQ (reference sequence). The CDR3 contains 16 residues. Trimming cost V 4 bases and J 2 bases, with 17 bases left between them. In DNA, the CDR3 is TGTGCCAGCAGCTCCGCGATTAGCGGCCCTCAAGAGACCCAGTACTTC. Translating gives CASSSAISGPQETQYF.

This chain's CDR3 is CASSDPGQANEQYF. The CDR3 DNA reads TGTGCCAGCAGCGACCCAGGACAGGCAAATGAGCAGTACTTC. The V and J genes are TRBV2 and TRBJ2-7; 7 nucleotides align to TRBD1. The CDR3 contains 14 residues. The V and J ends lost 6 bases and 7 bases, in that order; junction bases with no gene match: 12. The V gene's germline CDR1 is SNHLY and CDR2 FYNNEI.

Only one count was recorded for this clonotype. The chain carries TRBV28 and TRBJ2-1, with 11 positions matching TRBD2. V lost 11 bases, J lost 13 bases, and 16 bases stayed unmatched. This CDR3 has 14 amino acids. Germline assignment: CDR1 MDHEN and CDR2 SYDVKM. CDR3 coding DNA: TGTGCCGGCACCTACCAGGGACTAGCGGAGACCCAGTTCTTC. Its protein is CAGTYQGLAETQFF.

The CDR3: CSVTTGGSYEQYF. CDR3 DNA: TGCAGCGTTACTACAGGGGGCAGCTACGAGCAGTACTTC. This rearrangement joins TRBV29-1 to TRBJ2-7, with 9 bases that match TRBD1. The ends lost 5 bases at V and 3 bases at J; junction bases unmatched: 5. The CDR3 has 13 residues. Germline-derived CDR1 and CDR2 are SQVTM and ANQGSEA.

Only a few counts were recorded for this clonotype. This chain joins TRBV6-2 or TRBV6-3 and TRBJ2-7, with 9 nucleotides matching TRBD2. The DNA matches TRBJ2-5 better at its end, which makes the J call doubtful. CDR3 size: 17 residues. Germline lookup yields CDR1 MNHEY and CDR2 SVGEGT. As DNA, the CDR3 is TGTGCCAGCAGTTATGCGGGAGGGCCGGGAGATGGAGAGACCCAGTACTTC. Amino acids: CASSYAGGPGDGETQYF.

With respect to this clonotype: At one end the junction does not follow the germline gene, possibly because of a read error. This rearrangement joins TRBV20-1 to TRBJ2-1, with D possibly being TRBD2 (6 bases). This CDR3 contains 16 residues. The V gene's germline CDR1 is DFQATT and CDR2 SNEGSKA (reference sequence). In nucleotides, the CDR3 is TGCAGTGCTAGAGATCTAGTGGCCCGGGGGTACAATAAGCAGTTCTTC. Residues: CSARDLVARGYNKQFF.

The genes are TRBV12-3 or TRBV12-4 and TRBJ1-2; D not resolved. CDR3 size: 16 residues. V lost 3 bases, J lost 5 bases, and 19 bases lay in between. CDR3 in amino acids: CASSFAGSRAGYGYTF. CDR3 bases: TGTGCCAGCAGTTTCGCCGGGAGCCGGGCTGGGTATGGCTACACCTTC.

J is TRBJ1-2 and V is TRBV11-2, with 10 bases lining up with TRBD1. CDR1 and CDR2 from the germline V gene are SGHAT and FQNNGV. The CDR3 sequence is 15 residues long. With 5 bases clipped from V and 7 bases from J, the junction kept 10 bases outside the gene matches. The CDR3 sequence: CASSPRGQGRTGYTF. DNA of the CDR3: TGTGCCAGCAGCCCGAGGGGACAGGGGCGAACTGGCTACACCTTC.

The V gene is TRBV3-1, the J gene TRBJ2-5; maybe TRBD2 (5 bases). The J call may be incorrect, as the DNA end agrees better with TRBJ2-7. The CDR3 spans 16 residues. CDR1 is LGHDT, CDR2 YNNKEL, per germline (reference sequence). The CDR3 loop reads CASSQEIGRFGDEQYF. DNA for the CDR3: TGTGCCAGCAGCCAAGAAATAGGTAGATTCGGGGACGAGCAGTACTTC.

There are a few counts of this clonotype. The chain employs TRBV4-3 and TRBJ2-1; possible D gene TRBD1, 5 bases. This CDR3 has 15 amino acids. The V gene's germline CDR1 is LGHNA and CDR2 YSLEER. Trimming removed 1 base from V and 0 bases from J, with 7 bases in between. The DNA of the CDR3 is TGCGCCAGCAGCCAAGGGGGCAACTCCTACAATGAGCAGTTCTTC. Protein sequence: CASSQGGNSYNEQFF.

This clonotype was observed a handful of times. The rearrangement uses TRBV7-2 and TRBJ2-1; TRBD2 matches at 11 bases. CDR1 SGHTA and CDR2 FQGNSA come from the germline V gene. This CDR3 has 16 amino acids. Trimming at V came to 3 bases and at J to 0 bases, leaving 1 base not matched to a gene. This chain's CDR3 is CASSFSGGASYNEQFF. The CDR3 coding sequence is TGTGCCAGCAGCTTTAGCGGGGGGGCCTCCTACAATGAGCAGTTCTTC.

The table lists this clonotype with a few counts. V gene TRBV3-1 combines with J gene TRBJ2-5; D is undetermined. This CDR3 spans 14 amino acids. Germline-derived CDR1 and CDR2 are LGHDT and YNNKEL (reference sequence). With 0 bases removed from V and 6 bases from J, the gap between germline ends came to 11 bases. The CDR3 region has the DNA TGTGCCAGCAGCCAAGAGTTGGGTAGAAAGACCCAGTACTTC. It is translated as CASSQELGRKTQYF.

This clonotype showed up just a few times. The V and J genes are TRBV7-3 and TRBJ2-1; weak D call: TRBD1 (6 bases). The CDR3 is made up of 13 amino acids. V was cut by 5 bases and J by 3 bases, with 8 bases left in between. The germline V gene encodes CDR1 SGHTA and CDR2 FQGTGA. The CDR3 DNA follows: TGTGCCAGCAGCCGGGACAACTACAATGAGCAGTTCTTC. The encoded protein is CASSRDNYNEQFF.

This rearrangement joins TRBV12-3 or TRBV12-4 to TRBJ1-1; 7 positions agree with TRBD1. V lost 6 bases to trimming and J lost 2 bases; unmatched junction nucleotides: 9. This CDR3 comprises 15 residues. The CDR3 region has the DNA TGTGCCAGCAGACCCAGCGACAGGGCAAACACTGAAGCTTTCTTT. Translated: CASRPSDRANTEAFF.